The entry below describes one T cell receptor (beta chain). The CDR3 is 15 residues long. In germline, CDR1 is MNHNY, CDR2 SVGAGI (reference sequence). The J segment lost 3 bases and the V segment lost 8 bases, leaving 10 bases of the junction unmatched. This sample was taken from a study of control samples from healthy donors and cancer patients. The method was immunoSEQ multiplex PCR; TCRdb's version includes in-frame clones alone and lacks a portion of them. This table holds 150,000 or so clones, around 90% found once. The rearrangement links TRBV6-6 to TRBJ1-5, with 7 nucleotides matching TRBD1. Sequenced sample: blood. The TCR originated in a woman aged 25 to 39 in good health. The CDR3 is CASFRTGELNQPQHF. The CDR3 DNA reads as TGTGCCAGCTTTCGAACAGGGGAGCTCAATCAGCCCCAGCATTTT.